Each of the 25 T cell receptor beta chains below was sequenced from the same sample in a study of OX40 agonist ivuxolimab in advanced cancers. The method was immunoSEQ multiplex PCR; TCRdb's version includes in-frame clones alone and lacks a portion of them. The sample consists of fewer than 50,000 clones, around 90% of them appearing once. The sequenced sample was CD4+ or CD8+ T cells sorted from blood, obtained in a trial of the OX40 agonist ivuxolimab. These receptors were collected from an adult with an advanced solid tumor such as melanoma, head and neck, liver or kidney cancer.

The gene calls are TRBV5-8 and TRBJ2-3; weak D call: TRBD2 (6 bases). The germline V and J ends were trimmed by 1 base and 0 bases, with 15 bases remaining between them. The germline V gene encodes CDR1 SGHTS and CDR2 YDEGEE. The CDR3 contains 17 residues. The CDR3 sequence is CASSLSVAASSTDTQYF. The CDR3 bases are TGTGCCAGCAGCTTGAGTGTAGCGGCATCTAGCACAGATACGCAGTATTTT. Using reference TRBV5-8 and TRBJ2-3 for the parts outside the CDR3, the full variable domain is EAGVTQSPTHLIKTRGQQATLRCSPISGHTSVYWYQQALGLGLQFLLWYDEGEERNRGNFPPRFSGRQFPNYSSELNVNALELEDSALYLCASSLSVAASSTDTQYFGPGTRLTVL.

This clone was recorded a few times. The J gene is TRBJ1-4, the V gene TRBV11-2; D is perhaps TRBD1 (6 bases). The V gene's germline CDR1 is SGHAT and CDR2 FQNNGV. CDR3 length equals 15 residues. Trimming removed 4 bases from V and 7 bases from J, with 16 bases in between. The CDR3, as DNA: TGTGCCAGCAGCTGGAGGAGGGGGAACGGTGAAAAACTGTTTTTT. It translates to CASSWRRGNGEKLFF.

The CDR3 DNA follows: TGTGCCAGCAGCTTGGGCGCCGCGGGCACTGAAGCTTTCTTT. Translated, it gives CASSLGAAGTEAFF. V is TRBV5-6 and J is TRBJ1-1; D is unclear. The CDR3 covers 14 residues. V lost 0 bases to trimming and J lost 4 bases, with 10 bases between them. Looked up from germline, CDR1 is SGHDT and CDR2 is YYEEEE.

The J gene is TRBJ2-7, the V gene TRBV4-2; no definite D call. V lost 3 bases, J lost 2 bases, and 20 bases lay in between. This CDR3 region has 17 residues. CDR1 is LGHNA and CDR2 is YNFKEQ in the germline V gene. The CDR3, as DNA: TGTGCCAGCAGCCAGAATTCCATGGCTGGCGACGCCTACGAGCAGTACTTC. It codes for CASSQNSMAGDAYEQYF.

The V gene is TRBV6-1, the J gene TRBJ1-1; 11 bases fit TRBD1. The CDR3 loop spans 14 amino acids. J gave up 4 bases and V 5 bases, and 3 bases lay outside the gene matches. Germline V gene lookup returns CDR1 MNHNS and CDR2 SASEGT. The CDR3 sequence: CASSQDRGLTEAFF. The CDR3 bases are TGTGCCAGCAGTCAGGACAGGGGGCTCACTGAAGCTTTCTTT.

The chain links TRBV28 to TRBJ2-1; no definite D call. Germline loops: CDR1 MDHEN, CDR2 SYDVKM. The CDR3 has 15 amino acids. Trimming took 4 bases from V and 0 from J, leaving 10 bases between them. The CDR3 bases are TGTGCCAGCAGTTCAACTCTACCCTCCTACAATGAGCAGTTCTTC. As protein: CASSSTLPSYNEQFF. Drawing the rest from reference TRBV28 and TRBJ2-1, the complete variable domain is DVKVTQSSRYLVKRTGEKVFLECVQDMDHENMFWYRQDPGLGLRLIYFSYDVKMKEKGDIPEGYSVSREKKERFSLILESASTNQTSMYLCASSSTLPSYNEQFFGPGTRLTVL.

CDR3 coding DNA: TGTGCTAGTGCCGGTAGAGGGGGGGCCGATACGCAGTATTTT. It translates to CASAGRGGADTQYF. The rearrangement links TRBV12-5 to TRBJ2-3, with D possibly being TRBD2 (7 bases). Germline values: CDR1 LGHNT, CDR2 FRNRAP. This CDR3 contains 14 residues. The V end lost 7 bases, the J end lost 6 bases, and 17 bases lay between the germline ends.

V and J are TRBV5-1 and TRBJ2-1; unclear D gene. The CDR3 is made up of 15 amino acids. The germline V and J ends were trimmed by 2 bases and 2 bases, with 11 bases remaining between them. Germline V lookup: CDR1 SGHRS, CDR2 YFSETQ. CDR3 protein: CASSLQGIAYNEQFF. CDR3 nucleotides: TGCGCCAGCAGCTTACAAGGGATAGCCTACAATGAGCAGTTCTTC.

This clone has more than one count but fewer than ten. The rearrangement links TRBV7-9 to TRBJ2-3, with D possibly matching TRBD1 (5 bases). The germline V gene encodes CDR1 SEHNR and CDR2 FQNEAQ (reference sequence). V shed 1 base and J shed 3 bases, with 11 bases lying between them. CDR3 size: 15 residues. The CDR3 nucleotides read TGTGCCAGCAGCTTAGGGGGCTCTGGGACAGATACGCAGTATTTT. This encodes CASSLGGSGTDTQYF.

The chain combines TRBV9 with TRBJ2-7, with D uncertain. The germline V and J ends were trimmed by 1 base and 0 bases, with 8 bases remaining between them. The length of the CDR3 is 14 residues. Germline values: CDR1 SGDLS, CDR2 YYNGEE. CDR3 region: CASSVYKNSYEQYF. In DNA, the CDR3 is TGTGCCAGCAGCGTATACAAGAACTCCTACGAGCAGTACTTC.

The chain employs TRBV5-1 and TRBJ2-5; 8 nucleotides match TRBD2. Germline CDR1 SGHRS, CDR2 YFSETQ. The CDR3 contains 14 residues. Trimming cost V 1 base and J 1 base; bases outside gene matches: 0. The CDR3 loop is CASSLLAGQETQYF. The DNA of the CDR3 is TGCGCCAGCAGCTTGCTAGCGGGCCAAGAGACCCAGTACTTC.

This clone was recorded once. The chain has TRBV5-1 and TRBJ1-2; D is ambiguous. CDR3 length equals 13 residues. V dropped 4 bases and J dropped 4 bases, with 11 bases sitting between them. CDR1 and CDR2 from the germline V gene are SGHRS and YFSETQ. CDR3 in amino acids: CASSPPSGYGYTF. Here the CDR3 DNA reads TGCGCCAGCAGCCCTCCCTCTGGCTATGGCTACACCTTC.

The chain recombines TRBV7-9 with TRBJ2-7; possible D gene TRBD2, 5 bases. V lost 5 bases and J 1 base, leaving 18 bases between the germline ends. Germline values: CDR1 SEHNR, CDR2 FQNEAQ (reference sequence). The CDR3 has 16 residues. This CDR3 is CASSARLGPGSYEQYF. In DNA form, the CDR3 reads TGTGCCAGCAGCGCAAGACTGGGCCCGGGGTCCTACGAGCAGTACTTC.

The genes are TRBV7-3 and TRBJ2-3, with D perhaps given as TRBD1 or TRBD2 (5 bases each). V was pared by 6 bases and J by 4 bases, with 14 bases between. The CDR3 extends over 14 amino acids. CDR1 is SGHTA and CDR2 is FQGTGA in the germline V gene. This chain's CDR3 is CASSRGVGADTQYF. The CDR3 DNA reads TGTGCCAGCAGTCGGGGAGTGGGGGCAGATACGCAGTATTTT.

This chain joins TRBV7-8 and TRBJ1-5; TRBD1 is a possible D gene (6 bases). V lost 4 bases, J lost 4 bases, and 14 bases lay in between. The CDR3 consists of 15 residues. Germline values: CDR1 SGHVS, CDR2 FQNEAQ. CDR3 region: CASSSLQGRNQPQHF. The CDR3 DNA sequence: TGTGCCAGCAGCTCCTTACAGGGTCGGAATCAGCCCCAGCATTTT.

The rearrangement uses TRBV11-3 and TRBJ2-3; 11 positions match TRBD2. The J segment lost 2 bases and the V segment lost 3 bases, leaving 4 bases of the junction unmatched. Germline V gives CDR1 SGHNT, CDR2 YENEEA. This CDR3 contains 16 residues. In DNA form, the CDR3 reads TGTGCCAGCAGCTTGCTAGCGGGGGGAAACACAGATACGCAGTATTTT. Its protein is CASSLLAGGNTDTQYF.

The CDR3 DNA reads TGTGCCAGTAGTATCACAGGGGCTATCGGGGAGCTGTTTTTT. Translating gives CASSITGAIGELFF. The V gene is TRBV19, the J gene TRBJ2-2; TRBD1 matches 7 bases. Looked up from germline, CDR1 is LNHDA and CDR2 is SQIVND (reference sequence). The V gene end was trimmed by 3 bases and the J gene end by 7 bases; junction bases not matched to a gene: 5. The CDR3 extends over 14 amino acids.

The V call is TRBV5-4, the J call TRBJ2-7; possible D gene TRBD1, 6 bases. Germline V lookup: CDR1 SGHNT, CDR2 YYREEE (reference sequence). V shed 4 bases and J shed 2 bases, with 10 bases lying between them. This CDR3 region has 13 residues. The CDR3 protein is CASSPGGPYEQYF. In DNA form, the CDR3 reads TGTGCCAGCAGCCCTGGGGGCCCCTACGAGCAGTACTTC.

The rearrangement joins TRBV18 to TRBJ1-3; D unresolved. The CDR3 covers 14 residues. Trimming removed 6 bases from V and 6 bases from J, with 15 bases in between. CDR1 is KGHSH and CDR2 is LQKENI in the germline V gene. CDR3 coding DNA: TGTGCCAGCTCCGAGATCGCCCAGTCAAACACCATATATTTT. Its translation is CASSEIAQSNTIYF.

The chain recombines TRBV7-2 with TRBJ1-5; TRBD1 agrees at 8 bases. The CDR3 sequence is 15 residues long. Germline V lookup: CDR1 SGHTA, CDR2 FQGNSA. Unmatched junction bases numbered 5, after V lost 3 bases and J lost 4 bases. CDR3 sequence (DNA): TGTGCCAGCAGCTTGGGGACAGGTCTAAATCAGCCCCAGCATTTT. Residues: CASSLGTGLNQPQHF.

The chain has TRBV6-1 and TRBJ1-5; D is unresolved. The CDR3 loop spans 14 amino acids. The ends were cut back, 6 bases at V and 5 bases at J, with 14 bases in the middle. The germline gives CDR1 MNHNS, CDR2 SASEGT. This CDR3 reads CASRPKGGDQPQHF. The DNA of the CDR3 is TGTGCCAGCAGACCGAAGGGCGGAGATCAGCCCCAGCATTTT.

The chain couples TRBV5-1 to TRBJ1-1; 10 bases are shared with TRBD1. V lost 5 bases, J lost 5 bases, and 9 bases stayed unmatched. The CDR3 contains 15 residues. Germline loops: CDR1 SGHRS, CDR2 YFSETQ. The CDR3 region is CASRRDRGDGTEAFF. CDR3 DNA sequence: TGCGCCAGCAGACGGGACAGGGGAGATGGGACTGAAGCTTTCTTT.

The genes are TRBV2 and TRBJ1-3; the D is unclear. Germline CDR1 SNHLY, CDR2 FYNNEI. The length of the CDR3 is 13 residues. Trimming took off 3 bases at V and 4 bases at J, with 7 bases between the two ends. CDR3 protein: CASSDNSGNTIYF. The CDR3 coding sequence is TGTGCCAGCAGTGACAATTCCGGAAACACCATATATTTT.

The rearrangement joins TRBV6-5 to TRBJ2-2; D might be TRBD1 (6 bases). The CDR3 totals 14 residues. Germline V gene data show CDR1 as MNHEY and CDR2 as SVGAGI. The V end was cut by 8 bases, the J end by 6 bases, with 16 bases between. CDR3 coding DNA: TGTGCCAGCCGGAGGCCAGGGGTAGCCGGGGAGCTGTTTTTT. Residues: CASRRPGVAGELFF.

The V call is TRBV7-3, the J call TRBJ2-7; 7 bases map to TRBD2. V lost 1 base to trimming and J lost 0 bases; unmatched junction nucleotides: 3. CDR1 is SGHTA, CDR2 FQGTGA, per germline. CDR3 length: 15 residues. CDR3 DNA sequence: TGTGCCAGCAGCTTAAGCGGGGGTAGCTCCTACGAGCAGTACTTC. As protein: CASSLSGGSSYEQYF.